This record covers a single T cell receptor beta chain. The antigen is unknown. The record originates from a study of T cell responses to AZD1222 COVID-19 vaccine. General study points: Elevations in Spike-specific TCR breadth and depth followed administration of two AZD1222 doses. Dominant at 160-218 and 743-854, vaccine-associated CD4 TCRs also spanned spike. Baseline antibody screening turned up just a handful of seropositive AZD1222 recipients.

Only in-frame clones appear in the TCRdb table, and some are missing; sequencing was by immunoSEQ multiplex PCR. The table records 95,000 to 150,000 clones, 86% of them present only once. Looked up from germline, CDR1 is SGHRS and CDR2 is YFSETQ. The CDR3 runs to 16 residues. Losses at the gene ends were 0 bases for V and 1 base for J; bases not matched to a gene: 7. Sample: peripheral blood, taken on day 0 of AZD1222 vaccination. The TCR originated in an adult in good health. V gene TRBV5-1 combines with J gene TRBJ2-7, with 7 bases fitting TRBD2. The CDR3 is CASSLVSTSRSYEQYF. In DNA form, the CDR3 reads TGCGCCAGCAGCTTGGTCTCGACTAGCAGGTCCTACGAGCAGTACTTC.